This TCR beta chain was retrieved from a study of T cells expressing NK-cell markers. Turning to the study itself: Seven HCMV-seropositive donors and one seronegative donor made up the eight sequenced donors. Findings and caveats of the study: Similarly, these clonotypes led the CD3+CD56-NKG2C+ fraction as well in a few donors. NKG2C+ dominant clonotypes from 6 or 7 donors made up about 1.0-7.5% of CD8+ T cells.

TCRdb re-called the 5' RACE reads and gives one entry per CDR3 protein, without DNA. This sample contains about 390,000 distinct CDR3 sequences. The CDR3 has 13 amino acids. Germline CDR1 MNHEY, CDR2 SMNVEV (reference sequence). Worth noting for this clonotype: The antigen is undetermined.

The sample comprised blood T cells: a sorted CD56 or NKG2C T cell subset, CD4+ or CD8+ T cells, or bulk PBMC T cells (not recorded which). V is TRBV27 and J is TRBJ1-2; TCRdb indicates TRBD1, and absent DNA this call remains unverified. This clonotype was obtained from a woman in her fifties or sixties in good health. The chain's CDR3 is CASSSGQYYGYTF.